This T cell receptor beta chain is drawn from a study of blood T cell repertoires in COVID-19. The protocol was immunoSEQ multiplex PCR, while the TCRdb copy is restricted to in-frame clones and leaves out a portion. The data contain about 88,000 clones, around 88% of them singletons. The length of the CDR3 is 16 residues. The J segment lost 3 bases and the V segment lost 2 bases, leaving 5 bases of the junction unmatched. Germline V lookup: CDR1 SGHAT, CDR2 FQNNGV. This clonotype was sampled from a woman aged 55-70 years with COVID-19, enrolled during active disease. V and J are TRBV11-2 and TRBJ2-3; the match to TRBD2 covers 10 bases. The sample comprised peripheral blood. CDR3 bases: TGTGCCAGCAGCTTAAGCGGGGGGGCAGGGACAGATACGCAGTATTTT. Protein: CASSLSGGAGTDTQYF.